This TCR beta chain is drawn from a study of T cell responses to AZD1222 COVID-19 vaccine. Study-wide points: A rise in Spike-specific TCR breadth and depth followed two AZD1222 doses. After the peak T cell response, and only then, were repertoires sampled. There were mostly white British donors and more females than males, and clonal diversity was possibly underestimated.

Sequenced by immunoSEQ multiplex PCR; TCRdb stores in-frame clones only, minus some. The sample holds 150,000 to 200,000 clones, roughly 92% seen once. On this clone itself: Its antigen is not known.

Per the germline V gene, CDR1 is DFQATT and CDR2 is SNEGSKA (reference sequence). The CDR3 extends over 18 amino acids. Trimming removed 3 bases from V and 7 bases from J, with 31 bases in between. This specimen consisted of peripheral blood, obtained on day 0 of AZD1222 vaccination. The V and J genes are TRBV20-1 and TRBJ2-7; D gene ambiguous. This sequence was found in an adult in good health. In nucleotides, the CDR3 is TGCAGTGCTAGTCAACGGACGGAGATTGTGCTACGATCGAAGGAGCAGTACTTC. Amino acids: CSASQRTEIVLRSKEQYF.